The 20 T cell receptor beta chains below come from one sample, sequenced in a study of glioma-infiltrating T cells after dendritic cell vaccination. This table comes from immunoSEQ multiplex PCR, and its TCRdb copy is limited to in-frame clones, with some not included. This sample has 45,000 to 50,000 clones, with 65% to 90% found just once. Sample: blood, taken before dendritic cell vaccination. The receptors here all came from a human donor with glioblastoma.

This chain uses TRBV4-1 with TRBJ1-2, with 8 bases identical to TRBD1. V gave up 3 bases and J gave up 3 bases; unmatched junction bases: 9. The germline V gene encodes CDR1 MGHRA and CDR2 YSYEKL. CDR3 length equals 16 residues. DNA of the CDR3: TGCGCCAGCAGCCAGCCGGCACAGGGGGGGCACTATGGCTACACCTTC. It yields the protein CASSQPAQGGHYGYTF.

The chain is built from TRBV2 and TRBJ1-5, with D tentatively TRBD1 (5 bases). The CDR3 runs 15 residues. V was trimmed by 3 bases and J by 3 bases, leaving 12 bases between them. In germline, CDR1 is SNHLY, CDR2 FYNNEI. The CDR3: CASSDAGHPNQPQHF. CDR3 nucleotides: TGTGCCAGCAGTGATGCGGGGCACCCCAATCAGCCCCAGCATTTT.

This clone showed up just once. The chain has TRBV6-1 and TRBJ1-1; TRBD1 agrees at 11 bases. V trimming: 6 bases; J trimming: 2 bases; junction bases outside the gene matches: 5. The CDR3 consists of 15 residues. In germline, CDR1 is MNHNS, CDR2 SASEGT. CDR3 sequence: CASSPGTGGNTEAFF. CDR3 DNA: TGTGCCAGCAGCCCTGGGACAGGGGGTAACACTGAAGCTTTCTTT.

The gene calls are TRBV18 and TRBJ2-5; D is ambiguous. There are 14 residues in the CDR3. With 3 bases removed from V and 5 bases from J, the gap between germline ends came to 13 bases. Germline lookup yields CDR1 KGHSH and CDR2 LQKENI. The CDR3 nucleotides read TGTGCCAGCTCACCTCTTAGAGGCTTGGAGACCCAGTACTTC. This gives the protein CASSPLRGLETQYF.

The gene calls are TRBV5-1 and TRBJ2-3; 10 bases agree with TRBD2. V shed 1 base, J shed 8 bases, and the junction held 7 bases outside the gene matches. The CDR3 loop spans 15 amino acids. Germline V gene data show CDR1 as SGHRS and CDR2 as YFSETQ. In nucleotides, the CDR3 is TGCGCCAGCAGCTTGACTAGCGGGAATATAGGTACGCAGTATTTT. Translation: CASSLTSGNIGTQYF.

The chain uses TRBV19 and TRBJ1-1; maybe TRBD1 (5 bases). V gave up 6 bases and J gave up 3 bases, with 17 bases separating them. This CDR3 comprises 15 residues. Germline V lookup: CDR1 LNHDA, CDR2 SQIVND (reference sequence). As DNA, the CDR3 is TGTGCCAGTAGCCCAGACAGATTCCGGGACACTGAAGCTTTCTTT. It specifies CASSPDRFRDTEAFF.

This clone was seen only a few times. The chain recombines TRBV6-5 with TRBJ2-2, with D maybe TRBD1 (6 bases). Trimming pared 6 bases from V and 4 bases from J, leaving 9 bases between. Germline assignment: CDR1 MNHEY and CDR2 SVGAGI. The CDR3 is 13 residues long. CDR3: CASRQGITGELFF. The CDR3 coding sequence is TGTGCCAGCAGACAGGGCATCACCGGGGAGCTGTTTTTT.

The J gene is TRBJ1-4, the V gene TRBV7-2, with a possible D match to TRBD1 (6 bases). The CDR3 spans 15 residues. Per germline, CDR1 SGHTA and CDR2 FQGNSA. Trimming cost V 4 bases and J 0 bases, with 9 bases left between them. CDR3 sequence reads: CASSWQGSTNEKLFF. The CDR3 bases are TGTGCCAGCAGCTGGCAGGGGTCAACTAATGAAAAACTGTTTTTT. Full variable domain (missing parts from reference TRBV7-2 and TRBJ1-4): GAGVSQSPSNKVTEKGKDVELRCDPISGHTALYWYRQSLGQGLEFLIYFQGNSAPDKSGLPSDRFSAERTGGSVSTLTIQRTQQEDSAVYLCASSWQGSTNEKLFFGSGTQLSVL.

This chain uses TRBV19 with TRBJ1-2; possibly TRBD1 for D (5 bases). This CDR3 spans 12 amino acids. V was trimmed by 2 bases and J by 8 bases, leaving 9 bases between them. Germline CDR1 is LNHDA and CDR2 is SQIVND (reference sequence). As DNA, the CDR3 is TGTGCCAGTAGTATATCCGGGGGAGGCTACACCTTC. As protein: CASSISGGGYTF.

The V gene is TRBV7-9, the J gene TRBJ1-1; the D is unclear. The CDR3 is 14 residues long. Per germline, CDR1 SEHNR and CDR2 FQNEAQ (reference sequence). V lost 5 bases and J lost 1, with 11 bases in between. CDR3 region: CASSPTEPNTEAFF. DNA of the CDR3: TGTGCCAGCAGCCCCACTGAACCGAACACTGAAGCTTTCTTT. The entire variable domain, with the rest obtained from reference TRBV7-9 and TRBJ1-1, is as follows: DTGVSQNPRHKITKRGQNVTFRCDPISEHNRLYWYRQTLGQGPEFLTYFQNEAQLEKSRLLSDRFSAERPKGSFSTLEIQRTEQGDSAMYLCASSPTEPNTEAFFGQGTRLTVV.

The rearrangement joins TRBV7-2 to TRBJ2-7; 7 positions match TRBD1. V lost 6 bases, J lost 3 bases, and 11 bases stayed unmatched. The CDR3 has 15 amino acids. Germline V gene sequence: CDR1 SGHTA, CDR2 FQGNSA. CDR3 DNA: TGTGCCAGCAGGGAGACAGGGACAGCCTTCTACGAGCAGTACTTC. It is translated as CASRETGTAFYEQYF.

V usage is TRBV19 and J usage is TRBJ2-3, with TRBD1 as a possible D gene (5 bases). Between the trimmed V and J ends, which lost 3 bases and 0 bases, there was a span of 16 bases. CDR3 size: 17 residues. Looked up from germline, CDR1 is LNHDA and CDR2 is SQIVND (reference sequence). In DNA, the CDR3 is TGTGCCAGTAGTATTAGGGGCTCAGTAACTAGCACAGATACGCAGTATTTT. It specifies CASSIRGSVTSTDTQYF.

This chain links TRBV10-1 with TRBJ2-2; perhaps TRBD1 as D (5 bases). V lost 6 bases and J 3 bases, leaving 8 bases between the germline ends. Germline assignment: CDR1 WNHNN and CDR2 SYGVQD (reference sequence). The CDR3 sequence is 13 residues long. The CDR3 loop is CASRGRDTGELFF. CDR3 nucleotides: TGCGCCAGCAGGGGGCGAGACACCGGGGAGCTGTTTTTT.

This chain links TRBV5-1 with TRBJ2-7; 10 positions agree with TRBD2. V dropped 5 bases and J dropped 7; count of bases not matched to a gene: 15. Per the germline V gene, CDR1 is SGHRS and CDR2 is YFSETQ. This CDR3 is built from 16 residues. The CDR3 loop is CASSYQGELAGREQYF. In DNA, the CDR3 is TGCGCCAGCAGTTACCAGGGAGAACTAGCGGGAAGGGAGCAGTACTTC.

This clone appeared once. V is TRBV4-1 and J is TRBJ1-1, with 7 nucleotides matching TRBD1. This CDR3 has 17 residues. The germline CDR1 and CDR2 sequences are MGHRA and YSYEKL. After removal of 0 bases from V and 4 bases from J, the junction contained 11 bases not matched to a gene. The CDR3 region is CASSQEVPATGTTEAFF. In nucleotides, the CDR3 is TGCGCCAGCAGCCAAGAGGTCCCCGCGACAGGGACCACTGAAGCTTTCTTT.

This clone was observed a single time. The chain joins TRBV7-2 to TRBJ2-5; no firm D call. Trimming removed 1 base at V and 4 bases at J, with 13 bases between. CDR1 is SGHTA, CDR2 FQGNSA, per germline. The CDR3 sequence is 15 residues long. The CDR3 sequence is CASSLDGPQRETQYF. DNA of the CDR3: TGTGCCAGCAGCTTAGATGGGCCCCAACGAGAGACCCAGTACTTC.

The sample holds one count of this clone. The V gene is TRBV5-8, the J gene TRBJ1-1, with 7 nucleotides matching TRBD1. The ends lost 3 bases at V and 1 base at J; junction bases unmatched: 6. The length of the CDR3 is 15 residues. The germline V gene encodes CDR1 SGHTS and CDR2 YDEGEE. The CDR3 region is CASSSHRGRNTEAFF. Here the CDR3 DNA reads TGTGCCAGCAGCTCCCACAGGGGACGGAACACTGAAGCTTTCTTT.

The V call is TRBV15, the J call TRBJ2-1; 9 bases line up with TRBD2. The J segment lost 11 bases and the V segment lost 5 bases, leaving 7 bases of the junction unmatched. The CDR3 consists of 13 residues. CDR1 is LNHNV and CDR2 is YYDKDF in the germline V gene (reference sequence). The DNA of the CDR3 is TGTGCCACCAGCCCCAAGACTAGCGGCCAGCAGTTCTTC. This translates into CATSPKTSGQQFF.

This sequence joins TRBV19 and TRBJ1-4, with TRBD1 matching 9 bases. This CDR3 is built from 18 residues. V shed 9 bases and J 0 bases; nucleotides not matched to a gene: 14. Germline V lookup: CDR1 LNHDA, CDR2 SQIVND (reference sequence). The CDR3 DNA reads as TGTGCCAGCAAACCAGGACAGGGGAGGAGGGCAACTAATGAAAAACTGTTTTTT. Protein: CASKPGQGRRATNEKLFF.

The V call is TRBV27, the J call TRBJ1-5; a weak D match, TRBD1 (5 bases). The CDR3 runs to 14 residues. Trimming removed 1 base from V and 4 bases from J, with 8 bases in between. CDR1 and CDR2 (germline): MNHEY, SMNVEV (reference sequence). The DNA for the CDR3 is TGTGCCAGCAGTTTATTCCAGGGAAATCAGCCCCAGCATTTT. It is translated as CASSLFQGNQPQHF.